The rows below give T cell receptor beta chains drawn from one sample of a study of identical twins. TCRdb re-called the 5' RACE reads with MiXCR, one entry per CDR3 protein. The profile shows approximately 150,000 distinct CDR3 sequences, roughly 3.2% of them singletons. Sequenced sample: memory T cells sorted from blood. These receptors were obtained from a man between 18 and 29 years old in good health. Each CDR3 is given with its conserved first and last residue. Each record gives: CDR3 protein, CDR3 DNA, V gene, clone size, J gene, D gene. The D gene is left open where the match is weak. Expanded clones get a size class; other rows say once, few or many, or leave the size out.

CASSREGAGYNEQFF TGTGCCAGCAGCCGCGAAGGGGCGGGGTACAATGAGCAGTTCTTC TRBV28 NA TRBJ2-1 NA
CASSLGAGTRGQETQYF TGCGCCAGCAGCCTGGGGGCCGGGACTAGGGGACAAGAGACCCAGTACTTC TRBV5-1 many TRBJ2-5 TRBD2
CSASPGLAGVSGANVLTF TGCAGTGCGTCTCCGGGACTAGCGGGAGTTTCCGGGGCCAACGTCCTGACTTTC TRBV20-1 many TRBJ2-6 TRBD2
CASTSGEAFF TGTGCCAGCACGAGCGGCGAAGCTTTCTTT TRBV28 many TRBJ1-1 NA
CASSPILRETQYF TGTGCCAGCTCACCAATCCTACGGGAGACCCAGTACTTC TRBV18 NA TRBJ2-5 NA
CASSYGQGAITEAFF TGTGCCAGCAGTTACGGACAGGGGGCGATCACTGAAGCTTTCTTT TRBV6-5 few TRBJ1-1 TRBD1
CSARIVQGGRGSPLHF TGCAGTGCCAGAATAGTTCAGGGAGGTCGGGGTTCACCCCTCCACTTT TRBV20-1 many TRBJ1-6 NA
CSARDTAGGNGNTIYF TGCAGTGCTAGAGATACGGCAGGGGGAAATGGAAACACCATATATTTT TRBV20-1 many TRBJ1-3 TRBD1
CASSFDRGRSSDEQYF TGTGCCAGCAGCTTTGACAGGGGAAGGAGTAGCGACGAGCAGTACTTC TRBV7-2 many TRBJ2-7 TRBD1
CASTTSGGYTEAFF TGCGCCAGCACCACCTCGGGGGGTTACACTGAAGCTTTCTTT TRBV5-1 many TRBJ1-1 NA
CASSLPPRDKTYEQYF TGTGCCAGCAGTTTGCCCCCCCGGGACAAGACCTACGAGCAGTACTTC TRBV27 many TRBJ2-7 NA
CASSSKWRTGYSPLHF TGTGCCAGCAGCTCAAAATGGCGGACAGGATATTCACCCCTCCACTTT TRBV5-5 many TRBJ1-6 TRBD1
CASSLAGGSQPQHF TGTGCCAGCAGCTTAGCAGGGGGCAGTCAGCCCCAGCATTTT TRBV7-2 many TRBJ1-5 TRBD1
CASSIARSSDTQYF TGTGCCAGTAGTATAGCAAGATCGTCAGATACGCAGTATTTT TRBV19 many TRBJ2-3 NA
CASSGFRGAEQFF TGTGCCAGCAGTGGTTTCAGGGGGGCCGAGCAGTTCTTC TRBV25-1 few TRBJ2-1 NA
CASSFAQGAYEQYF TGTGCCAGCAGTTTCGCGCAGGGGGCATACGAGCAGTACTTC TRBV27 many TRBJ2-7 TRBD1
CASKVTARGSYNSPLHF TGTGCCAGCAAGGTTACAGCCCGCGGCTCCTATAATTCACCCCTCCACTTT TRBV6-5 few TRBJ1-6 NA
CASSLAPLGAGGPDTQYF TGCGCCAGCAGCTTGGCCCCACTGGGGGCGGGAGGGCCAGATACGCAGTATTTT TRBV5-1 many TRBJ2-3 TRBD2
CASSLNTVYEQYF TGTGCCAGCAGTTTAAATACCGTCTACGAGCAGTACTTC TRBV27 many TRBJ2-7 NA
CASSLPGNAAKNIQYF TGTGCCAGCAGCCTGCCCGGGAACGCAGCCAAAAACATTCAGTACTTC TRBV7-2 many TRBJ2-4 NA
CSAPRGQYGYTF TGCAGTGCTCCCCGGGGCCAATATGGCTACACCTTC TRBV20-1 many TRBJ1-2 NA
CATSRGRLVSYEQYF TGTGCCACCAGCAGAGGAAGACTAGTCTCCTACGAGCAGTACTTC TRBV15 NA TRBJ2-7 NA
CATRKGGALNEQFF TGTGCCACCCGGAAGGGGGGCGCGTTGAATGAGCAGTTCTTC TRBV27 NA TRBJ2-1 NA
CASSQGRNGELFF TGTGCCAGCAGCCAAGGTCGAAACGGGGAGCTGTTTTTT TRBV3-1 many TRBJ2-2 NA
CASRTDRTTEAFF TGTGCCAGCCGGACAGACCGAACGACTGAAGCTTTCTTT TRBV3-1 many TRBJ1-1 NA
CSVEDRRENIQYF TGCAGCGTTGAAGATCGGCGGGAAAACATTCAGTACTTC TRBV29-1 many TRBJ2-4 NA
CASSLWTGVAGANVLTF TGCGCCAGCAGCTTGTGGACAGGGGTCGCTGGGGCCAACGTCCTGACTTTC TRBV5-1 many TRBJ2-6 TRBD1
CASSVPGTTTGELFF TGTGCCAGCAGTGTTCCCGGGACAACCACCGGGGAGCTGTTTTTT TRBV12-3/TRBV12-4 many TRBJ2-2 NA
CASSLGDRRLSGNQPQHF TGTGCCAGCAGCTTGGGGGACAGGCGATTGTCGGGCAATCAGCCCCAGCATTTT TRBV5-6 few TRBJ1-5 TRBD1